Following are 31 T cell receptor beta chains from one sample sequenced in a study of regulatory T cells in long-lasting Graves disease. Construction of the TCR beta libraries employed iRepertoire HTBI primers in conjunction with Arm-PCR of CDR3 regions. TCRdb recomputed calls from the multiplex PCR reads with MiXCR, one row per CDR3 protein. The data contain 550,000 to 650,000 distinct CDR3 sequences, 15% to 20% of them singletons. Noted time point: newly diagnosed GD, antithyroid drugs for less than 3 months. Making the TCR library involved RNA that had been extracted from PBMCs. The same data also contributed to another study, on T cells in Graves' hyperthyroidism and ophthalmopathy.

The input for sequencing was peripheral blood mononuclear cells (PBMCs), taken at new diagnosis, from a patient treated with antithyroid drugs. These receptors originate from a man aged 18 to 30 with Graves disease.

The sample holds many counts of this clonotype. The chain uses TRBV12-3 or TRBV12-4 and TRBJ2-7, with D unresolved. The V and J ends lost 0 bases and 4 bases respectively, with 10 bases between them. The CDR3 contains 14 residues. The CDR3, as DNA: TGTGCCAGCAGTTTAGCGAACACACCTTACGAGCAGTACTTC. As protein: CASSLANTPYEQYF.

The table lists this clonotype with a few counts. This chain's CDR3 is CASSLPGEVTEAFF. DNA for the CDR3: TGTGCCAGCAGCTTACCAGGGGAGGTTACTGAAGCTTTCTTT. The chain combines TRBV7-9 with TRBJ1-1, with a weak D call TRBD1 (6 bases). Per germline, CDR1 SEHNR and CDR2 FQNEAQ (reference sequence). The CDR3 totals 14 residues. Trimming removed 2 bases at V and 5 bases at J, with 12 bases between.

The table lists this clonotype with a count of one. The chain is built from TRBV5-1 and TRBJ1-5; perhaps TRBD1 as D (6 bases). The germline V and J ends were trimmed by 4 bases and 2 bases, with 22 bases remaining between them. The CDR3 totals 18 residues. CDR1 is SGHRS and CDR2 is YFSETQ in the germline V gene. The CDR3 is CASSPAPTGGGRNQPQHF. DNA of the CDR3: TGCGCCAGCAGCCCTGCCCCGACAGGAGGGGGGCGCAATCAGCCCCAGCATTTT.

This clonotype occurred a few times. The chain employs TRBV20-1 and TRBJ2-7, with D unresolved. The CDR3 has 10 residues. Germline lookup yields CDR1 DFQATT and CDR2 SNEGSKA (reference sequence). The germline V and J ends were trimmed by 6 bases and 7 bases, with 10 bases remaining between them. CDR3 protein: CSALPREQYF. The CDR3 nucleotides read TGCAGTGCGCTACCCCGGGAGCAGTACTTC.

This clonotype appeared many times. V and J are TRBV7-3 and TRBJ2-5; D unresolved. This CDR3 has 13 residues. With 1 base removed from V and 4 bases from J, the gap between germline ends came to 7 bases. Germline V gene lookup returns CDR1 SGHTA and CDR2 FQGTGA. CDR3: CASSLIPSETQYF. The CDR3 coding sequence is TGTGCCAGCAGCTTAATTCCTTCAGAGACCCAGTACTTC.

V and J are TRBV6-1 and TRBJ1-5, with D unclear. V was clipped by 8 bases and J by 5 bases, with 13 bases between them. The CDR3 loop spans 13 amino acids. The germline gives CDR1 MNHNS, CDR2 SASEGT. CDR3 in amino acids: CASRSYGDQPQHF. As DNA, the CDR3 is TGTGCCAGCCGGTCGTACGGGGATCAGCCCCAGCATTTT.

This clonotype was detected a few times. This rearrangement joins TRBV6-2 or TRBV6-3 to TRBJ2-7; 7 bases are a match to TRBD2. The CDR3 has 12 residues. The V segment lost 10 bases and the J segment 5 bases; nucleotides outside the gene matches: 8. Germline V gene data show CDR1 as MNHEY and CDR2 as SVGEGT. The CDR3 nucleotides are TGTGCCACCCGGACTAGTTTCGACGAGCAGTACTTC. Translation: CATRTSFDEQYF.

The rearrangement joins TRBV5-6 to TRBJ2-5, with 8 nucleotides matching TRBD1. The CDR3 loop spans 13 amino acids. Germline CDR1 SGHDT, CDR2 YYEEEE. After removal of 2 bases from V and 5 bases from J, the junction contained 2 bases not matched to a gene. CDR3 coding DNA: TGTGCCAGCAGCTTCAGGGGGCTCGAGACCCAGTACTTC. Protein product: CASSFRGLETQYF.

The table lists this clonotype with many counts. The V call is TRBV28, the J call TRBJ2-7, with D perhaps TRBD2 (6 bases). The germline V gene has CDR1 MDHEN and CDR2 SYDVKM. CDR3 length: 15 residues. Trimming left V 0 bases short and J 0 bases short, with 9 bases between. CDR3 coding DNA: TGTGCCAGCAGTTTATGGGCGGGAAGCTCCTACGAGCAGTACTTC. Translation: CASSLWAGSSYEQYF.

This clonotype was counted a few times. The chain uses TRBV4-1 and TRBJ1-2; the match to TRBD1 covers 9 bases. This CDR3 is built from 17 residues. Germline-derived CDR1 and CDR2 are MGHRA and YSYEKL. Trimming took 5 bases from V and 7 from J; bases not matched to a gene: 17. The CDR3 DNA is TGCGCCAGCAGCTCCCCGGGACAGGGCGCGCGGAGGGTTGGCTACACCTTC. Protein product: CASSSPGQGARRVGYTF.

The table lists this clonotype with many counts. For the CDR3, the DNA is TGTGCCAGCAGTTACTCGAAGGCAGGCCTCTATGGCTACACCTTC. Translating gives CASSYSKAGLYGYTF. The chain uses TRBV6-5 and TRBJ1-2; no reliable D call. CDR1 and CDR2 from the germline V gene are MNHEY and SVGAGI. This CDR3 spans 15 amino acids. Between the trimmed V and J ends, which lost 0 bases and 4 bases, there was a span of 12 bases.

This clonotype was counted at least ten times. This chain links TRBV12-3 or TRBV12-4 with TRBJ2-7, with D perhaps TRBD1 or TRBD2 (5 bases each). The V gene lost 3 bases and the J gene lost 6 bases, with 18 bases spanning the gap. There are 15 residues in the CDR3. The DNA for the CDR3 is TGTGCCAGCAGTTTTGCGAGAGGGGCTCTCCTCGAGCAGTACTTC. It is translated as CASSFARGALLEQYF.

This clonotype was detected a few times. The V and J genes are TRBV7-2 and TRBJ1-4; D is perhaps TRBD1 (6 bases). The CDR3 has 13 residues. Trimming removed 5 bases from V and 7 bases from J, with 11 bases in between. Looked up from germline, CDR1 is SGHTA and CDR2 is FQGNSA. The CDR3: CASSGQISEKLFF. In DNA form, the CDR3 reads TGTGCCAGCAGCGGACAGATAAGTGAAAAACTGTTTTTT.

The rearrangement links TRBV24-1 to TRBJ1-2; D is unclear. The CDR3 contains 13 residues. V was pared by 5 bases and J by 4 bases, with 10 bases between. Germline lookup yields CDR1 KGHDR and CDR2 SFDVKD. The CDR3 DNA sequence: TGTGCCACCAGTGGTTCGGCGCTCTATGGCTACACCTTC. The encoded protein is CATSGSALYGYTF.

This clonotype was observed a few times. This chain links TRBV20-1 with TRBJ2-1; D might be TRBD1 (6 bases). V lost 5 bases to trimming and J lost 7 bases, with 18 bases between them. Germline V gives CDR1 DFQATT, CDR2 SNEGSKA (reference sequence). The CDR3 consists of 14 residues. CDR3 DNA sequence: TGCAGTGCTGGCTTGGGGGCAGGGCTGAATGAGCAGTTCTTC. Amino acids: CSAGLGAGLNEQFF.

The rearrangement uses TRBV11-2 and TRBJ2-7; tentatively, D is TRBD1 (5 bases). Trimming stripped 5 bases from V and 3 bases from J, with 23 bases between. The germline V gene encodes CDR1 SGHAT and CDR2 FQNNGV. This CDR3 is built from 17 residues. CDR3 protein: CASSQGARGGMVYEQYF. The CDR3 coding sequence is TGTGCCAGCAGCCAGGGTGCTAGGGGCGGTATGGTCTACGAGCAGTACTTC.

In its sample, this clonotype was seen a few times. The CDR3 region has the DNA TGCGCCAGCAGCCAGCCGGGACTAGCGGAGAACACCGGGGAGCTGTTTTTT. It translates to CASSQPGLAENTGELFF. The chain carries TRBV4-1 and TRBJ2-2, with TRBD2 matching over 11 bases. CDR1 MGHRA and CDR2 YSYEKL come from the germline V gene. The CDR3 contains 17 residues. The junction had 4 bases not matched to a gene; V was cut back by 3 bases and J by 1 base.

This clonotype was seen only a few times. The chain uses TRBV3-1 and TRBJ2-3; D is undetermined. The CDR3 totals 14 residues. Germline CDR1 and CDR2: LGHDT and YNNKEL (reference sequence). The V end lost 5 bases, the J end lost 5 bases, and 14 bases lay between the germline ends. Here the CDR3 reads CASSSTNGRDTQYF. The CDR3, as DNA: TGTGCCAGCAGCTCCACTAACGGGCGAGATACGCAGTATTTT.

This clonotype has more than one count but fewer than ten. A single base is all that separates this from a far larger clone, so a read error is likely. CDR3 residues: CASSYDRANYGYTF. CDR3 coding DNA: TGTGCCAGCAGTTACGACAGAGCTAACTATGGCTACACCTTC. The chain carries TRBV6-5 and TRBJ1-2, with D tentatively TRBD1 (5 bases). CDR1 MNHEY and CDR2 SVGAGI come from the germline V gene. The CDR3 spans 14 residues. Trimming shortened V by 2 bases and J by 0 bases, and 7 bases separated the two germline ends.

This clonotype was seen only a few times. CDR3 coding DNA: TGCGCCAGCAGCTTGGTGGTTCAAAAAGTCTCTGGGGCCAACGTCCTGACTTTC. It encodes CASSLVVQKVSGANVLTF. V usage is TRBV5-1 and J usage is TRBJ2-6, with D unclear. This CDR3 spans 18 amino acids. Germline V gene data show CDR1 as SGHRS and CDR2 as YFSETQ. V shed 0 bases and J shed 0 bases, with 13 bases lying between them.

This clonotype has a count of ten or more. The chain couples TRBV29-1 to TRBJ2-7, with 12 bases that match TRBD2. Germline V gene sequence: CDR1 SQVTM, CDR2 ANQGSEA. The CDR3 contains 15 residues. Unmatched junction bases numbered 9, after V lost 5 bases and J lost 4 bases. CDR3 in amino acids: CSVTTPGLAGYEQYF. Here the CDR3 DNA reads TGCAGCGTTACTACCCCGGGACTAGCGGGTTACGAGCAGTACTTC.

This clonotype was detected ten times or more. The V gene is TRBV28, the J gene TRBJ2-5; possibly TRBD1 for D (7 bases). This CDR3 spans 16 amino acids. In germline, CDR1 is MDHEN, CDR2 SYDVKM. Between the trimmed V and J ends, which lost 2 bases and 5 bases, there was a span of 18 bases. The CDR3 spells CASSLATTGAGETQYF. Written as DNA, the CDR3 is TGTGCCAGCAGTTTAGCCACAACAGGGGCGGGGGAGACCCAGTACTTC.

V usage is TRBV6-1 and J usage is TRBJ2-7; the match to TRBD1 covers 11 bases. V shed 8 bases, J shed 4 bases, and the junction held 10 bases outside the gene matches. Germline CDR1 is MNHNS and CDR2 is SASEGT. CDR3 length: 15 amino acids. The CDR3 is CASGPWTGGVYEQYF. CDR3 in DNA: TGTGCCAGCGGTCCGTGGACAGGGGGCGTTTACGAGCAGTACTTC.

The chain recombines TRBV3-1 with TRBJ2-3, with 10 bases lining up with TRBD2. J lost 0 bases, V lost 4 bases, and 13 bases had no gene match. CDR1 LGHDT and CDR2 YNNKEL come from the germline V gene (reference sequence). CDR3 size: 19 residues. The CDR3 nucleotides read TGTGCCAGCAGCCCCGGTGGACTAGCGGCCCAGCCTAGCACAGATACGCAGTATTTT. Its translation is CASSPGGLAAQPSTDTQYF.

This clonotype was recorded many times. The J gene is TRBJ2-3, the V gene TRBV28; 14 bases are a match to TRBD2. J lost 2 bases, V lost 4 bases, and 8 bases had no gene match. CDR1 is MDHEN, CDR2 SYDVKM, per germline. The CDR3 consists of 18 residues. The CDR3 nucleotides read TGTGCCAGCAGTTCCGCCCCGGGACTAGCGGGGGACACAGATACGCAGTATTTT. It specifies CASSSAPGLAGDTDTQYF.

This clonotype turned up a few times. This rearrangement joins TRBV6-1 to TRBJ2-1; D remains ambiguous. The V end lost 1 base, the J end lost 2 bases, and 9 bases lay between the germline ends. Germline values: CDR1 MNHNS, CDR2 SASEGT. The CDR3 contains 15 residues. The CDR3 nucleotides read TGTGCCAGCAGTGAAGGGGGTAGTACCTACAATGAGCAGTTCTTC. This sequence encodes CASSEGGSTYNEQFF.

This clonotype was seen at least ten times. CDR3 sequence: CASKRGGETQYF. Here the CDR3 DNA reads TGTGCCAGCAAACGAGGGGGGGAGACCCAGTACTTC. The chain joins TRBV2 to TRBJ2-5; D tentatively reads TRBD1 or TRBD2 (6 bases each). CDR1 and CDR2 from the germline V gene are SNHLY and FYNNEI. The CDR3 extends over 12 amino acids. V lost 7 bases and J 5 bases, leaving 11 bases between the germline ends.

This clonotype has at least ten counts. The chain recombines TRBV20-1 with TRBJ1-2; the D gene is possibly TRBD1 (6 bases). V shed 0 bases and J shed 2 bases, with 16 bases lying between them. The germline CDR1 and CDR2 sequences are DFQATT and SNEGSKA (reference sequence). The CDR3 is made up of 16 amino acids. DNA of the CDR3: TGCAGTGCTAGAGACTTCTGGGACACCAGCAACTATGGCTACACCTTC. Translated, it gives CSARDFWDTSNYGYTF.

This clonotype was counted many times. The chain recombines TRBV2 with TRBJ1-1, with 11 bases identical to TRBD1. V trimming: 7 bases; J trimming: 4 bases; junction bases outside the gene matches: 5. The CDR3 length is 14 residues. CDR1 and CDR2 from the germline V gene are SNHLY and FYNNEI. The CDR3 sequence is CASTPGQGGTEAFF. CDR3 nucleotide sequence: TGTGCCAGCACCCCGGGACAGGGGGGCACTGAAGCTTTCTTT.

This clonotype has just a few counts. The CDR3 coding sequence is TGTGCCAGCAGCTTGGATCCCCATGGCCCCTACGAGCAGTACTTC. It translates to CASSLDPHGPYEQYF. This sequence joins TRBV5-4 and TRBJ2-7; unclear D gene. Germline CDR1 reads SGHNT; CDR2 reads YYREEE (reference sequence). V was clipped by 0 bases and J by 2 bases, with 12 bases between them. This CDR3 spans 15 amino acids.

This clonotype was recorded at least ten times. V is TRBV12-3 or TRBV12-4 and J is TRBJ2-3, with 8 positions matching TRBD2. The CDR3 is made up of 14 amino acids. The J segment lost 3 bases and the V segment lost 8 bases, leaving 7 bases of the junction unmatched. CDR3 residues: CASAETGGTDTQYF. CDR3 nucleotide sequence: TGTGCCAGCGCGGAAACGGGAGGGACAGATACGCAGTATTTT.